This T cell receptor beta chain was recovered during a study of control samples from healthy donors and cancer patients (dated by TCRdb to 2018 to 2021). The library was built by means of the immunoSEQ multiplex PCR assay. Sourced from immuneACCESS, this table was stored by TCRdb with only in-frame sequences that have V and J called. A share of the clones is absent; for the studies checked, an unresolved V gene accounts for under half, and the remainder has no known explanation. Here the sample has approximately 26,000 clones; approximately 78% occur a single time. Under 30% of the sample lies in the top ten. This clone was found a few times. Its antigen is not yet known. Per-base quality was not reported, and no clone a single base away is much larger than it. Material for sequencing was PBMCs. The clonotype was recovered from a man aged 55 to 70 with colorectal cancer.

The base sequence is TGTGCCAGCTCACCAGGCCAACAGGGGGGAACCTACGAGCAGTACTTC. The translation is CASSPGQQGGTYEQYF. The sequence links TRBV18 to TRBJ2-7; the central 8 bases match TRBD1. Via the germline V gene, CDR1 is KGHSH and CDR2 LQKENI. Unmatched junction bases come to 8, with V trimmed by 2 bases and J by 2 bases. Spanning cysteine to phenylalanine, the CDR3 consists of 16 amino acids. Of all the DNA, just the CDR3 is kept, 48 bases in frame from base 1.